This T cell receptor (beta chain) was identified during a study of shared clonotypes between healthy human individuals. Study outcomes and limitations: Naive subsets generally had larger estimated richness than memory subsets.

Naive-designated CD8 cells lacked CD45RO, were positively enriched for CCR7, and omitted terminally differentiated effector memory CD45RA+ cells. CDR1 and CDR2 (germline): MNHEY, SMNVEV (reference sequence). The V and J ends lost 2 bases and 3 bases respectively, with 7 bases between them. CDR3 size: 13 residues. This clone has only a few counts. Its antigen is unknown. This CDR3 is also generated by other DNA sequences in the sample. The assay was immunoSEQ multiplex PCR, and TCRdb's table has in-frame clones only and misses some. This repertoire shows over 2,000,000 clones, about 94% found once; its top ten account for under 2%.

The receptor was derived from a young man in good health. Some clones in this sample may be carry-over from other donors' samples. The chain couples TRBV27 to TRBJ1-1, with D unresolved. Sequenced: naive CD8+ T cells from PBMCs. CDR3 protein: CASSLGRYTEAFF. The CDR3 bases are TGTGCCAGCAGTTTAGGACGTTACACTGAAGCTTTCTTT.